This T cell receptor beta chain is from a study of shared clonotypes between healthy human individuals. Points from the study as a whole: The naive CD4 repertoires of four donors were compared, and around 5% of clonotypes were shared. Relative to their counterparts shared across all four donors, non-shared clonotypes exhibited diminished generation probabilities.

CD4+ cells underwent separation, giving CD45RA+ naive and CD45RA-negative memory subsets. On this clone: The antigen is unknown.

Template for every sorted-subset replicate PCR totaled around 200 ng DNA, tens of thousands of T cell genomes. TCRdb's copy holds only in-frame clones and misses some; the assay was immunoSEQ multiplex PCR. The data show 1,400,000 or so clones, 98% seen once. The CDR3 totals 14 residues. V lost 1 base and J lost 7; bases outside the gene matches: 3. CDR1 is MDHEN and CDR2 is SYDVKM in the germline V gene. The receptor was derived from a man aged 25-45 years in good health. The sample was naive CD4+ T cells sorted from blood. Indicated subset: CD45RA+ positively selected. J is TRBJ2-1 and V is TRBV28; 8 bases are shared with TRBD2. CDR3 coding DNA: TGTGCCAGCAGTTTATCGGGAGGGAGGAATGAGCAGTTCTTC. Encoded protein: CASSLSGGRNEQFF.